The 5 T cell receptor beta chains below come from one sample, sequenced in a study of CD8 T cells in Susac syndrome. Reverse transcription used about 0.45 to 1 ug RNA and random hexamers. TCRdb processed the immunoSEQ multiplex PCR reads anew with MiXCR; each CDR3 protein has one entry. The data show 200,000 to 300,000 distinct CDR3 sequences, with 90% to 96% seen just once and around 0.093% held by the top ten. The sequenced material came from CD4+ T cells from PBMCs. These receptors were collected from a human donor with Susac syndrome.

V usage is TRBV19 and J usage is TRBJ2-6, with D maybe TRBD2 (6 bases). This CDR3 has 15 residues. The germline V and J ends were trimmed by 3 bases and 10 bases, with 16 bases remaining between them. CDR1 and CDR2 (germline): LNHDA, SQIVND (reference sequence). CDR3 in DNA: TGTGCCAGTAGTATTAACGGGGCGGGACGGAACGTCCTGACTTTC. Encoded protein: CASSINGAGRNVLTF. The full variable domain, with the rest looked up from reference TRBV19 and TRBJ2-6, is DGGITQSPKYLFRKEGQNVTLSCEQNLNHDAMYWYRQDPGQGLRLIYYSQIVNDFQKGDIAEGYSVSREKKESFPLTVTSAQKNPTAFYLCASSINGAGRNVLTFGAGSRLTVL.

The rearrangement links TRBV24-1 to TRBJ2-4; D may correspond to TRBD1 or TRBD2 (5 bases each). The CDR3 is 15 amino acids. The V and J ends lost 3 bases and 8 bases respectively, with 16 bases between them. Germline-derived CDR1 and CDR2 are KGHDR and SFDVKD. CDR3 bases: TGTGCCACCAGTGATAACCGGGACGCCAGGGACATTCAGTACTTC. Translated, it gives CATSDNRDARDIQYF.

J is TRBJ2-3 and V is TRBV20-1; D is unclear. Germline values: CDR1 DFQATT, CDR2 SNEGSKA (reference sequence). There are 12 residues in the CDR3. Trimming removed 6 bases from V and 2 bases from J, with 9 bases in between. CDR3 sequence reads: CSATSITDTQYF. The DNA for the CDR3 is TGCAGTGCAACGTCCATCACAGATACGCAGTATTTT.

This chain links TRBV20-1 with TRBJ2-3, with D maybe TRBD2 (7 bases). The V and J ends lost 3 bases and 4 bases respectively, with 20 bases between them. This CDR3 is built from 16 residues. Germline CDR1 reads DFQATT; CDR2 reads SNEGSKA (reference sequence). The CDR3 nucleotides are TGCAGTGCTAGTAGGGGGGAGGGCCCAGTTGCAGATACGCAGTATTTT. It is translated as CSASRGEGPVADTQYF.

The V call is TRBV25-1, the J call TRBJ2-1, with 7 bases identical to TRBD2. The CDR3 has 14 amino acids. CDR1 and CDR2 from the germline V gene are MGHDK and SYGVNS. The V gene end was trimmed by 5 bases and the J gene end by 8 bases; junction bases not matched to a gene: 9. The CDR3 sequence: CASSPRDYLHEQFF. The CDR3 coding sequence is TGTGCCAGCAGTCCCCGGGACTACCTCCATGAGCAGTTCTTC.